The 5 T cell receptor beta chains reported below all come from one sample, sequenced in a study of cytomegalovirus exposure and HLA in healthy donors (dated by TCRdb to about 2017). The library was made by the immunoSEQ multiplex PCR assay. For the multiplex PCR, a mixture combining 60 forward primers for TCR Vbeta segments and 13 reverse primers for TCR Jbeta segments was used. TCRdb limited this immuneACCESS table to in-frame rearrangements with V and J called. A share of clones is missing; checked studies link under half to unresolved V genes, and the rest is unexplained. The sample data list over 200,000 clones, and about 70% of these were observed just once. The top ten clonotypes cover roughly 2% of the sample. The source material was PBMCs. These receptors all come from a woman in her twenties or thirties in good health and CMV-seronegative.

This chain links TRBV7-2 with TRBJ1-1, with 7 bases fitting TRBD1. After removal of 2 bases from V and 4 bases from J, the junction contained 1 base not matched to a gene. Germline V CDR1 and CDR2: SGHTA, FQGNSA. CDR3 size: 13 residues. The CDR3 protein is CASSLPGGTEAFF. The CDR3, as DNA: TGTGCCAGCAGCTTACCAGGGGGCACTGAAGCTTTCTTT.

V and J are TRBV6-1 and TRBJ1-5; D might be TRBD1 (5 bases). Germline-derived CDR1 and CDR2 are MNHNS and SASEGT. V was shortened by 2 bases and J by 0 bases, with 8 bases between the two germline ends. CDR3 length: 15 amino acids. This CDR3 reads CASSELGDSNQPQHF. The CDR3 nucleotides read TGTGCCAGCAGTGAACTAGGGGATAGCAATCAGCCCCAGCATTTT.

DNA of the CDR3: TGTGCCAGTAGTTTTACAGGGGAGAATTCACCCCTCCACTTT. Translating gives CASSFTGENSPLHF. The J gene is TRBJ1-6, the V gene TRBV19; 7 bases map to TRBD1. The CDR3 totals 14 residues. Germline lookup yields CDR1 LNHDA and CDR2 SQIVND (reference sequence). The V gene end was trimmed by 5 bases and the J gene end by 7 bases; junction bases not matched to a gene: 5. The variable domain in full, with the rest retrieved from reference TRBV19 and TRBJ1-6, is DGGITQSPKYLFRKEGQNVTLSCEQNLNHDAMYWYRQDPGQGLRLIYYSQIVNDFQKGDIAEGYSVSREKKESFPLTVTSAQKNPTAFYLCASSFTGENSPLHFGNGTRLTVT.

The J gene is TRBJ1-1, the V gene TRBV27; 7 bases agree with TRBD1. V lost 2 bases, J lost 4 bases, and 7 bases stayed unmatched. The CDR3 runs to 15 residues. From germline, CDR1 is MNHEY and CDR2 SMNVEV (reference sequence). As DNA, the CDR3 is TGTGCCAGCAGTTTAGGGACAGTGGCTGGCACTGAAGCTTTCTTT. Translated, it gives CASSLGTVAGTEAFF.

CDR3 DNA sequence: TGTGCCAGCAGCCAGGGACTAGCGGAGTACAATGAGCAGTTCTTC. Translation gives CASSQGLAEYNEQFF. The J gene is TRBJ2-1, the V gene TRBV7-3; 11 bases match TRBD2. Looked up from germline, CDR1 is SGHTA and CDR2 is FQGTGA. With 5 bases clipped from V and 4 bases from J, the junction kept 4 bases outside the gene matches. The CDR3 length is 15 residues.